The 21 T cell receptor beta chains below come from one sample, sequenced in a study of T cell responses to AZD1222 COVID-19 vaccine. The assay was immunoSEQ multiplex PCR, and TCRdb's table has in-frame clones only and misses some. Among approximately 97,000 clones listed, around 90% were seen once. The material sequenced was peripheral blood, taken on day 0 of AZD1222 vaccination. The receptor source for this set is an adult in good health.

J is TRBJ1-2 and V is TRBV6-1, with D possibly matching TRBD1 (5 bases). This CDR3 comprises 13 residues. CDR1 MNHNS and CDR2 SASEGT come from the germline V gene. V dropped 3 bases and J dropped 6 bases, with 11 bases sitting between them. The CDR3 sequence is CASSEEGDNGYTF. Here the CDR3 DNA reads TGTGCCAGCAGTGAGGAAGGGGATAATGGCTACACCTTC.

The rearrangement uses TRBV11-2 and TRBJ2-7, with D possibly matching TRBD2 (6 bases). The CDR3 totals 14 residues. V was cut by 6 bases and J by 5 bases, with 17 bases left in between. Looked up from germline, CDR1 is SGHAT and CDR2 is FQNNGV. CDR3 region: CASSSPVEGNEQYF. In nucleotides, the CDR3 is TGTGCCAGCAGTTCCCCGGTGGAGGGGAACGAGCAGTACTTC.

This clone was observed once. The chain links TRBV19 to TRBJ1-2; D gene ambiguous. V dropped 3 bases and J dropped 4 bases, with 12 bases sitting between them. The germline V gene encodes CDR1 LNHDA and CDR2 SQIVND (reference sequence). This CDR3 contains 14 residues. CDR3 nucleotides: TGTGCCAGTAGTATGGGTCCCGTGGTCTATGGCTACACCTTC. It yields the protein CASSMGPVVYGYTF.

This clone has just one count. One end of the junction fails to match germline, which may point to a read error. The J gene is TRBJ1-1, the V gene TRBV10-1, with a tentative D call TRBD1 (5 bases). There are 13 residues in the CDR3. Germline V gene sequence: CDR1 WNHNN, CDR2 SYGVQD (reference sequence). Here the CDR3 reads CASSHLTDTEAFF. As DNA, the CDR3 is TGCGCCAGCAGTCACCTGACGGACACCGAAGCTTTCTTT.

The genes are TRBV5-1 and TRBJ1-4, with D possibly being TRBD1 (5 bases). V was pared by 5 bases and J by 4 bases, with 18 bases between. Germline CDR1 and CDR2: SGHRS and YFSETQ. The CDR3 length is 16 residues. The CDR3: CASRPLPGAYNEKLFF. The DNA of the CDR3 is TGCGCCAGCAGACCGCTTCCCGGGGCTTATAATGAAAAACTGTTTTTT.

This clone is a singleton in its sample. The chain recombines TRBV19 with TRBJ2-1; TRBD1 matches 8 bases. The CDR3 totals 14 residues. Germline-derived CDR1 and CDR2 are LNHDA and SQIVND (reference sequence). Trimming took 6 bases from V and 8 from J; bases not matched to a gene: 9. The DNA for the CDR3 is TGTGCCAGTAGATATCCCGACAGGGGACATGAGCAGTTCTTC. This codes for CASRYPDRGHEQFF.

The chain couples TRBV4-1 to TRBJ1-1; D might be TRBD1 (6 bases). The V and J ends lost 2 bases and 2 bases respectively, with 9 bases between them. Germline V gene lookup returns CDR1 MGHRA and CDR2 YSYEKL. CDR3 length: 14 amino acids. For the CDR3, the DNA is TGCGCCAGCAGCCAATGGGGACAAAACACTGAAGCTTTCTTT. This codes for CASSQWGQNTEAFF.

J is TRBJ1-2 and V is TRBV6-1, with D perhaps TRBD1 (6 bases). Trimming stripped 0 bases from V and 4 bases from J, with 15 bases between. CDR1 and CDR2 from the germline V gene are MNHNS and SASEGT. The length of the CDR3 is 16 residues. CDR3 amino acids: CASSEALRGDPYGYTF. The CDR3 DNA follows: TGTGCCAGCAGTGAAGCGCTTAGGGGGGACCCCTATGGCTACACCTTC.

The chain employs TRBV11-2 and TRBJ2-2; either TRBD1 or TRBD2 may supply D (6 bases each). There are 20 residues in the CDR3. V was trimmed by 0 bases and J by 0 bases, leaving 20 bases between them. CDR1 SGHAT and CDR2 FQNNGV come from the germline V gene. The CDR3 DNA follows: TGTGCCAGCAGCTTAGACGGGGGCGCTTGGATCCCCTCGAACACCGGGGAGCTGTTTTTT. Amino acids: CASSLDGGAWIPSNTGELFF.

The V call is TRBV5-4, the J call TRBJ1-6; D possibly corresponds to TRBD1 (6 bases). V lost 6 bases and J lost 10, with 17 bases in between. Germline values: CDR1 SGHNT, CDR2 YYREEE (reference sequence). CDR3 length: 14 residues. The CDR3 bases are TGTGCCAGCACAGAGTGGGGGCTTGCGTCACCCCTCCACTTT. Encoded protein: CASTEWGLASPLHF.

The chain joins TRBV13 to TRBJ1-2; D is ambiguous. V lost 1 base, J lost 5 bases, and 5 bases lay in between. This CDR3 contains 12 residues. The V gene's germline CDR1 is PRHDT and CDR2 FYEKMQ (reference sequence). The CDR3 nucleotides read TGTGCCAGCAGCTTAGAAGGGTATGGCTACACCTTC. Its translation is CASSLEGYGYTF.

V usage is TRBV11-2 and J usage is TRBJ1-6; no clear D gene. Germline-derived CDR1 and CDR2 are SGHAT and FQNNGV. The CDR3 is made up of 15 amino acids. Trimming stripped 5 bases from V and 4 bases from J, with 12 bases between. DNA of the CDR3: TGTGCCAGCAGCCCCGACTCAGATTATAATTCACCCCTCCACTTT. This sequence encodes CASSPDSDYNSPLHF.

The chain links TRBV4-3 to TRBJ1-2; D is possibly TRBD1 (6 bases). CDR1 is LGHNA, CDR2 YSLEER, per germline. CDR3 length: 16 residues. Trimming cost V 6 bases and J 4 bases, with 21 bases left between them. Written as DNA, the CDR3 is TGCGCCAGCAGTCTCCGATACAGGGAAAGGACCTATGGCTACACCTTC. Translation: CASSLRYRERTYGYTF.

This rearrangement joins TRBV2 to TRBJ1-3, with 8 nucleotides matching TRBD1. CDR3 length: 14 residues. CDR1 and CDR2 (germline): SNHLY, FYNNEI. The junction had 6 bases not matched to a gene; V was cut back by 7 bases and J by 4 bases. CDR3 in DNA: TGTGCCAGCAAGGAGGGGACAGGAGGAAACACCATATATTTT. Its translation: CASKEGTGGNTIYF.

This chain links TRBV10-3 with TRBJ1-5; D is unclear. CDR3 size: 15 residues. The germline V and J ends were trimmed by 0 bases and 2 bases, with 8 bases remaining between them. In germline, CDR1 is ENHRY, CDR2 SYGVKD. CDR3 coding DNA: TGTGCCATCAGTGAGTCGAGTCAGGGCAATCAGCCCCAGCATTTT. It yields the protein CAISESSQGNQPQHF.

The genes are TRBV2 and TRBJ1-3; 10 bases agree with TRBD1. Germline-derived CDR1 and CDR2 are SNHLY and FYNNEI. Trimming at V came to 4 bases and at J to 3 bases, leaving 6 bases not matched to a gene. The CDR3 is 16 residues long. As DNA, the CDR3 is TGTGCCAGCAGTGCATTGGGACAGGGGAATGGAAACACCATATATTTT. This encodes CASSALGQGNGNTIYF.

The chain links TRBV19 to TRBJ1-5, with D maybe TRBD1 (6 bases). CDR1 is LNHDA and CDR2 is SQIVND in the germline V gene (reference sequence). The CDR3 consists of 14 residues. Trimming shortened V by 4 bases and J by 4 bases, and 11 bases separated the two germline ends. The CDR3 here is CASSTLGTNQPQHF. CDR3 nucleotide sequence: TGTGCCAGTAGTACCCTCGGGACAAATCAGCCCCAGCATTTT.

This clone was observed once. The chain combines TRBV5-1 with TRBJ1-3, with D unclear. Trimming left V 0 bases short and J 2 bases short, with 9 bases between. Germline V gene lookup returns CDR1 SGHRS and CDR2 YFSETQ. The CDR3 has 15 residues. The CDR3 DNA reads TGCGCCAGCAGCTTGGAGGGAGGCGCTGGAAACACCATATATTTT. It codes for CASSLEGGAGNTIYF.

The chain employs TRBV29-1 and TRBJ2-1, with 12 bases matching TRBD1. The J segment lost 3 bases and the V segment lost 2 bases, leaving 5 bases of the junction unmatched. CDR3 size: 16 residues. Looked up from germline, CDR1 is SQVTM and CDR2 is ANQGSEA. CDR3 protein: CSVEFGTGGHYNEQFF. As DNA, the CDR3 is TGCAGCGTTGAATTCGGGACAGGGGGCCACTACAATGAGCAGTTCTTC.

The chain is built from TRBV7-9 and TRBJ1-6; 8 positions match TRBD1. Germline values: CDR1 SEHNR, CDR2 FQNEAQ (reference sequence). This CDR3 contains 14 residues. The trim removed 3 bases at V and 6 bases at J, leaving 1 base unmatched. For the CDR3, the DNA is TGTGCCAGCAGCTTCGGACAGGGTAATTCACCCCTCCACTTT. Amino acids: CASSFGQGNSPLHF.

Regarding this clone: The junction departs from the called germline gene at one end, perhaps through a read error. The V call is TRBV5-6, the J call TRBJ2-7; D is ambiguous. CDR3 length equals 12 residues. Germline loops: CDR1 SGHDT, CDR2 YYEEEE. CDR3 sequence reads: CASSLPDLELYF. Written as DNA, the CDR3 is TGTGCCAGCAGCTTGCCTGACCTTGAGCTGTACTTC.